The 21 T cell receptor beta chains given below trace back to one sample, sequenced in a study of CD8 T cells in Susac syndrome. Reverse transcription of roughly 0.45 to 1 ug RNA was carried out with random hexamers. TCRdb itself ran the immunoSEQ multiplex PCR reads through MiXCR, one entry per CDR3 protein. Of 120,000 or so distinct CDR3 sequences listed, over 90% are singletons. Sequenced input: CD4+ T cells from PBMCs. These receptors were obtained from a human donor with Susac syndrome.

V and J are TRBV7-8 and TRBJ1-4; D is possibly TRBD1 (5 bases). V lost 1 base and J 5 bases, leaving 14 bases between the germline ends. From germline, CDR1 is SGHVS and CDR2 FQNEAQ. This CDR3 has 16 amino acids. The CDR3 sequence: CASSLVLGTPNEKLFF. CDR3 in DNA: TGTGCCAGCAGCTTAGTACTAGGGACTCCAAATGAAAAACTGTTTTTT.

The rearrangement joins TRBV7-9 to TRBJ2-7; D possibly corresponds to TRBD2 (5 bases). V gave up 5 bases and J gave up 5 bases, with 13 bases separating them. Germline-derived CDR1 and CDR2 are SEHNR and FQNEAQ (reference sequence). The CDR3 extends over 13 amino acids. The CDR3 spells CASSPAVVHEQYF. The CDR3 bases are TGTGCCAGCAGCCCAGCGGTAGTTCACGAGCAGTACTTC. The full variable domain, in which reference TRBV7-9 and TRBJ2-7 provide the parts outside the CDR3, is DTGVSQNPRHKITKRGQNVTFRCDPISEHNRLYWYRQTLGQGPEFLTYFQNEAQLEKSRLLSDRFSAERPKGSFSTLEIQRTEQGDSAMYLCASSPAVVHEQYFGPGTRLTVT.

J is TRBJ2-3 and V is TRBV30; the match to TRBD1 covers 7 bases. V was pared by 2 bases and J by 6 bases, with 11 bases of the junction left unmatched. This CDR3 spans 15 amino acids. Germline loops: CDR1 GTSNPN, CDR2 SVGIG (reference sequence). CDR3 loop: CAWSLTQGVRDTQYF. CDR3 coding DNA: TGTGCCTGGAGTCTGACGCAGGGGGTACGGGATACGCAGTATTTT.

The chain links TRBV12-3 or TRBV12-4 to TRBJ1-5; TRBD1 matches at 7 bases. The CDR3 contains 15 residues. Germline trimming cut 6 bases from V and 2 bases from J; bases unmatched to any gene: 7. The CDR3 loop is CASRHGQEGNQPQHF. As DNA, the CDR3 is TGTGCCAGCAGGCATGGACAGGAGGGCAATCAGCCCCAGCATTTT.

V and J are TRBV28 and TRBJ2-2; unclear D gene. Germline CDR1 MDHEN, CDR2 SYDVKM. This CDR3 has 11 amino acids. V was trimmed by 3 bases and J by 7 bases, leaving 3 bases between them. The CDR3 DNA is TGTGCCAGCAGTTTTCTCGGGGAGCTGTTTTTT. Its translation: CASSFLGELFF.

The chain couples TRBV5-6 to TRBJ2-6, with a tentative D call TRBD2 (6 bases). The CDR3 length is 17 residues. Between the trimmed V and J ends, which lost 4 bases and 2 bases, there was a span of 16 bases. Germline values: CDR1 SGHDT, CDR2 YYEEEE. As DNA, the CDR3 is TGTGCCAGCAGCGGCAAGCGGAGGGAAGCTGGGGCCAACGTCCTGACTTTC. This translates into CASSGKRREAGANVLTF.

The chain carries TRBV29-1 and TRBJ2-3, with D maybe TRBD1 (6 bases). CDR3 length equals 13 residues. Germline CDR1 is SQVTM and CDR2 is ANQGSEA. The V end lost 3 bases, the J end lost 1 base, and 8 bases lay between the germline ends. The CDR3 DNA follows: TGCAGCGTTGATGCAGGGGGCACAGATACGCAGTATTTT. Its protein product is CSVDAGGTDTQYF.

The J gene is TRBJ1-1, the V gene TRBV3-1, with a tentative D call TRBD1 (6 bases). The CDR3 spans 13 residues. The V gene lost 3 bases and the J gene lost 9 bases, with 14 bases spanning the gap. Germline V gene lookup returns CDR1 LGHDT and CDR2 YNNKEL (reference sequence). CDR3 DNA sequence: TGTGCCAGCAGCCAGGATACAGGGTTCAAAGCTTTCTTT. It codes for CASSQDTGFKAFF.

This sequence joins TRBV25-1 and TRBJ2-5; D gene unclear. There are 14 residues in the CDR3. Per the germline V gene, CDR1 is MGHDK and CDR2 is SYGVNS. Trimming left V 2 bases short and J 4 bases short, with 11 bases between. CDR3 bases: TGTGCCAGCAGTGAAGCCCGGAGTCCAGAGACCCAGTACTTC. Residues: CASSEARSPETQYF.

The chain uses TRBV28 and TRBJ2-4; D is perhaps TRBD2 (5 bases). CDR3 length: 13 amino acids. Germline assignment: CDR1 MDHEN and CDR2 SYDVKM. V was clipped by 6 bases and J by 7 bases, with 13 bases between them. The CDR3, as DNA: TGTGCCAGCAGCCCCGGAGGCGGGAACATTCAGTACTTC. This translates into CASSPGGGNIQYF.

The chain uses TRBV6-2 or TRBV6-3 and TRBJ2-1, with unresolved D. CDR3 size: 14 residues. Germline assignment: CDR1 MNHEY and CDR2 SVGEGT. Trimming took off 0 bases at V and 7 bases at J, with 10 bases between the two ends. The CDR3 loop is CASSYSRYKNEQFF. DNA for the CDR3: TGTGCCAGCAGTTACTCTCGCTATAAGAATGAGCAGTTCTTC.

The genes are TRBV15 and TRBJ2-5, with 8 positions matching TRBD1. The CDR3 contains 15 residues. Trimming cost V 1 base and J 2 bases; bases outside gene matches: 3. Germline V gene sequence: CDR1 LNHNV, CDR2 YYDKDF (reference sequence). In DNA form, the CDR3 reads TGTGCCACCAGCAGAGTGGGACAGGTGCAAGAGACCCAGTACTTC. Protein sequence: CATSRVGQVQETQYF.

For the CDR3, the DNA is TGTGCCAGCAGCCAAGATGGAAGCACTAACACTGAAGCTTTCTTT. This encodes CASSQDGSTNTEAFF. The chain employs TRBV3-1 and TRBJ1-1; D is ambiguous. The CDR3 extends over 15 amino acids. Germline V lookup: CDR1 LGHDT, CDR2 YNNKEL (reference sequence). The V end was cut by 0 bases, the J end by 2 bases, with 10 bases between. The full variable domain, in which reference TRBV3-1 and TRBJ1-1 provide the parts outside the CDR3, is DTAVSQTPKYLVTQMGNDKSIKCEQNLGHDTMYWYKQDSKKFLKIMFSYNNKELIINETVPNRFSPKSPDKAHLNLHINSLELGDSAVYFCASSQDGSTNTEAFFGQGTRLTVV.

The chain uses TRBV29-1 and TRBJ2-1; D gene unclear. This CDR3 is 13 amino acids long. V dropped 4 bases and J dropped 4 bases, with 11 bases sitting between them. The germline gives CDR1 SQVTM, CDR2 ANQGSEA. CDR3 DNA sequence: TGCAGCGTTGGAGTGCAGGCGTACAATGAGCAGTTCTTC. Protein product: CSVGVQAYNEQFF.

The chain has TRBV4-3 and TRBJ2-7, with 8 bases that match TRBD2. The CDR3 has 14 amino acids. V lost 1 base to trimming and J lost 6 bases; unmatched junction nucleotides: 5. CDR1 and CDR2 (germline): LGHNA, YSLEER. The CDR3 spells CASSQATSESEQYF. The CDR3 region has the DNA TGCGCCAGCAGCCAAGCGACTAGCGAGAGCGAGCAGTACTTC.

The J gene is TRBJ1-2, the V gene TRBV2, with D hard to call. CDR1 is SNHLY and CDR2 is FYNNEI in the germline V gene. The CDR3 runs to 12 residues. V gave up 6 bases and J gave up 8 bases, with 13 bases separating them. Here the CDR3 DNA reads TGTGCCAGCAGAGATGATGGTCTAGGCTACACCTTC. Translating it yields CASRDDGLGYTF.

The chain uses TRBV30 and TRBJ2-1; D perhaps matches TRBD2 (5 bases). Looked up from germline, CDR1 is GTSNPN and CDR2 is SVGIG (reference sequence). Trimming left V 0 bases short and J 4 bases short, with 19 bases between. The CDR3 has 17 amino acids. The CDR3 nucleotides are TGTGCCTGGAGTGTAATCCGGGCGGGCCCGACTTACAATGAGCAGTTCTTC. This translates into CAWSVIRAGPTYNEQFF.

This clonotype was seen only once. The chain carries TRBV3-1 and TRBJ1-3; D ambiguous. V dropped 6 bases and J dropped 0 bases, with 6 bases sitting between them. The CDR3 is 13 amino acids. CDR1 and CDR2 from the germline V gene are LGHDT and YNNKEL (reference sequence). The CDR3 here is CASRLFSGNTIYF. CDR3 coding DNA: TGTGCCAGCAGACTTTTCTCTGGAAACACCATATATTTT.

In its sample, this clonotype was seen once. The chain uses TRBV9 and TRBJ2-5, with 10 bases that match TRBD2. Trimming removed 0 bases from V and 0 bases from J; junction bases left unmatched: 8. Per the germline V gene, CDR1 is SGDLS and CDR2 is YYNGEE. The CDR3 loop spans 18 amino acids. The CDR3 loop is CASSVATGLAVDQETQYF. The CDR3 coding sequence is TGTGCCAGCAGCGTAGCTACCGGACTAGCGGTGGACCAAGAGACCCAGTACTTC.

The chain links TRBV7-3 to TRBJ2-1, with D possibly matching TRBD1 (6 bases). CDR1 SGHTA and CDR2 FQGTGA come from the germline V gene. V gave up 5 bases and J gave up 9 bases, with 17 bases separating them. This CDR3 has 14 amino acids. The CDR3 here is CASSPTSGQGEQFF. The DNA for the CDR3 is TGTGCCAGCAGCCCAACATCGGGACAAGGTGAGCAGTTCTTC.

The chain has TRBV28 and TRBJ2-5; D is perhaps TRBD1 (6 bases). Germline lookup yields CDR1 MDHEN and CDR2 SYDVKM. CDR3 size: 15 residues. Trimming took off 5 bases at V and 2 bases at J, with 15 bases between the two ends. The CDR3 DNA reads as TGTGCCAGCAGTCCCAGAGGGGGTAGACAAGAGACCCAGTACTTC. Translated, it gives CASSPRGGRQETQYF.